This TCR beta chain was observed in a study of immune evolution from preneoplasia to lung adenocarcinoma (dated by TCRdb to the early 2020s). About the investigation overall: The study profiled immune contexture across lung adenocarcinoma precursors and invasive adenocarcinoma using immune gene expression, TCR sequencing and multiplex immunofluorescence. Resected precursor lesions (AAH, AIS, MIA) and invasive adenocarcinomas were compared against paired morphologically normal lung tissue. Sample size was based on specimen availability rather than a prior power calculation. Whole exome sequencing and methylation data from the same cohort of nodules were integrated with the immune data. A total of 40 to 60 patients with pulmonary nodules who underwent surgical resection were included in the overall cohort. TCR sequencing data came from approximately 51 patients. The study reported that under 120 samples were used for TCR sequencing. Class I HLA alleles were inferred from exome data with POLYSOLVER, and allele-specific HLA loss was detected with LOHHLA. Study-wide conclusions, independent of this receptor: Normal lung had the highest top T cell clone frequencies, and these frequencies appeared to fall progressively from AAH through AIS, MIA and invasive adenocarcinoma. All patients were from Japan and China, so applicability to Western populations was uncertain. The findings reflected association rather than direct causation, and larger cohorts with long-term follow-up and longitudinal biopsies were considered necessary. Clonality was highest in normal lung, while later-stage lesions appeared to have lower clonality but higher T cell density and diversity.

Based on the germline V gene, the CDR1 and CDR2 sequences are SGHNT and YENEEA. The CDR3 runs 15 amino acids, cysteine and phenylalanine included. Of all the DNA, just the CDR3 is kept, 45 bases in frame from base 1. Between the V and J ends, shortened by 1 base and 7 bases respectively, the junction contains 14 bases. The patients had resection in Japan or China between 2014 and 2017. The histologic diagnosis of each case was independently confirmed on H&E slides by two lung cancer pathologists. FFPE tissue was used for DNA isolation with the AllPrep DNA/RNA FFPE Kit. The immunoSEQ hsTCRbeta Kit was used to sequence TCR beta CDR3 regions from DNA. The published analysis was carried out like this. TCR sequencing data were analysed with the ImmunoSEQ Analyzer. T cell clonality was calculated on productive rearrangements as 1 minus Pielou's evenness. To measure T cell diversity, the inverse Simpson index was applied to productive templates. T cell density was defined as TCR beta template counts normalized to usable DNA, with usable DNA estimated by amplification and sequencing of housekeeping genes. TCR metrics were compared across histologic stages using two-sided Kruskal-Wallis tests. As stored in TCRdb, this immuneACCESS dataset retains in-frame rearrangements with V and J assigned. A fraction of the clones does not appear; measured against another copy, unresolved V genes explain less than half of the discrepancy, and the remainder lacks a known reason. V and J calls and clone size follow that table, whereas D and trimming were derived from the DNA. The table for this sample lists 5,800 or so clones; roughly 74% of them were counted only once. The ten largest clones add up to around 9.8% of the sample.

This clone appeared a few times. It lacks a known antigen. Per-base qualities were not stored, and no clone one base away is much larger. The source is a donor at least 70 years old with lung adenocarcinoma. The V and J segments used are TRBV11-3 and TRBJ2-1; the D gene is not confidently resolved. Input material: FFPE adjacent normal lung tissue. At the DNA level, the sequence is TGTGCCAGCAGCTTAGGGGCCCGGATTGGGAATGAGCAGTTCTTC. It translates to CASSLGARIGNEQFF.